This T cell receptor beta chain was sequenced for a study of T cell changes during pregnancy in multiple sclerosis. This CDR3 comprises 13 residues. Germline loops: CDR1 MNHEY, CDR2 SMNVEV (reference sequence). V was shortened by 5 bases and J by 12 bases, with 19 bases between the two germline ends. Profiling relied on immunoSEQ multiplex PCR, and the TCRdb table lists in-frame clones only, not all of them. Of nearly 80,000 clones listed, around nine tenths are singletons. This TCR came from a female donor with multiple sclerosis, enrolled in a pregnancy study. The sample consisted of CD4+ T cells from peripheral blood mononuclear cells, taken before pregnancy. The chain uses TRBV27 and TRBJ2-5; a weak D match, TRBD2 (5 bases). The CDR3 reads CASSDPWTGQKYF. The CDR3 bases are TGTGCCAGCAGTGATCCCTGGACTGGGCAGAAGTACTTC.